A selection of T cell receptor beta chains follows, all from one sample in a study of shared clonotypes between healthy human individuals. Here immunoSEQ multiplex PCR was the method, and the copy in TCRdb shows in-frame clones only, minus some. The table lists over 2 million clones, 95% of them singletons. The specimen was naive CD4+ T cells sorted from blood. The receptors derive from a man between 18 and 35 years old in good health. CDR3s include the opening cysteine and the closing phenylalanine or tryptophan. Each record gives: CDR3 DNA, CDR3 protein, D gene, V gene, J gene, clone size. D genes are given only for firm matches. Clone size appears in some rows only: once, few, many, or a class for an expanded clone.

DNA: TGTGCCAGCAGCCCTGATCAAGGGGTCGGCACTGAAGCTTTCTTT; CDR3: CASSPDQGVGTEAFF; D: -; V: TRBV2; J: TRBJ1-1; size: -
DNA: TGTGCCAGCCAACAGGGGTTAGGGGAGCAGTACTTC; CDR3: CASQQGLGEQYF; D: TRBD1; V: TRBV27; J: TRBJ2-7; size: -
DNA: TGTGCCAGCAGCGCGTCCTACGAGCAGTACTTC; CDR3: CASSASYEQYF; D: -; V: TRBV11-2; J: TRBJ2-7; size: -
DNA: TGCGCCAGCAGCGCCACGGGACAGACAAATTTTAATTCACCCCTCCACTTT; CDR3: CASSATGQTNFNSPLHF; D: TRBD1; V: TRBV5-1; J: TRBJ1-6; size: -
DNA: TGTGCCAGCAGCTTAGAGGGGACTTCTGGGTTAGATGAGCAGTTCTTC; CDR3: CASSLEGTSGLDEQFF; D: -; V: TRBV11-3; J: TRBJ2-1; size: -
DNA: TGTGCCAGCAAGGGGGACAGGGGGAGTAGTCAGCCCCAGCATTTT; CDR3: CASKGDRGSSQPQHF; D: TRBD1; V: TRBV28; J: TRBJ1-5; size: -
DNA: TGTGCCAGCAGCTTAGCGCACGCAGAGACCCAGTACTTC; CDR3: CASSLAHAETQYF; D: -; V: TRBV7-9; J: TRBJ2-5; size: -
DNA: TGCGCCAGCAGCCAAGGCGCGTACATTCAGTACTTC; CDR3: CASSQGAYIQYF; D: -; V: TRBV4-1; J: TRBJ2-4; size: -
DNA: TGTGCCAGCAGTGGGGCCGGGGAGCTGTTTTTT; CDR3: CASSGAGELFF; D: -; V: TRBV2; J: TRBJ2-2; size: -
DNA: TGTGCCAGCAGCCTCGGGACTAGCGGGATGCGTGAGCAGTTCTTC; CDR3: CASSLGTSGMREQFF; D: TRBD2; V: TRBV7-2; J: TRBJ2-1; size: -
DNA: TGTGCCAGCAGCCCCCGCGACACTGAAGCTTTCTTT; CDR3: CASSPRDTEAFF; D: -; V: TRBV7-9; J: TRBJ1-1; size: -
DNA: TGTGCCAGTGGGACAGAGATCTACGAGCAGTACTTC; CDR3: CASGTEIYEQYF; D: TRBD1; V: TRBV27; J: TRBJ2-7; size: -
DNA: TGTGCCAGCAGCTTGGCAGGGTCGCTCAATGGCTACACCTTC; CDR3: CASSLAGSLNGYTF; D: -; V: TRBV7-2; J: TRBJ1-2; size: -
DNA: TGCGCCAGCAGCTTTACTAGCGGCGGAGAGACCCAGTACTTC; CDR3: CASSFTSGGETQYF; D: TRBD2; V: TRBV5-1; J: TRBJ2-5; size: -
DNA: TGTGCCACCAGCGGGGGATCCCAAGAGACCCAGTACTTC; CDR3: CATSGGSQETQYF; D: TRBD2; V: TRBV6-1; J: TRBJ2-5; size: -
DNA: TGTGCCAGCAGCCTCCCCCTCGTGGCGGGAGGCTACACCTTC; CDR3: CASSLPLVAGGYTF; D: -; V: TRBV5-6; J: TRBJ1-2; size: -
DNA: TGCGCCAGCAGCCTAAGGGTGGGGATAGGTCGCGAGCAGTACTTC; CDR3: CASSLRVGIGREQYF; D: -; V: TRBV4-1; J: TRBJ2-7; size: -
DNA: TGTGCCAGCAGCCATGGCGGAGAGACAGGCAGCTCCTATAATTCACCCCTCCACTTT; CDR3: CASSHGGETGSSYNSPLHF; D: -; V: TRBV5-8; J: TRBJ1-6; size: -
DNA: TGTGCCAGTAGTGCCGTATGGACAGGGGATTACGAGCAGTACTTC; CDR3: CASSAVWTGDYEQYF; D: TRBD1; V: TRBV19; J: TRBJ2-7; size: once
DNA: TGTGCCATCAGTGAGTCTACTAGCGCAACCTACGAGCAGTACTTC; CDR3: CAISESTSATYEQYF; D: TRBD2; V: TRBV10-3; J: TRBJ2-7; size: once
DNA: TGTGCCAGCAGCACGACAGCAAGCAATGAGCAGTTCTTC; CDR3: CASSTTASNEQFF; D: -; V: TRBV11-2; J: TRBJ2-1; size: -
DNA: TGTGCCAGCTTCTCAACCTCTGGGGCCAACGTCCTGACTTTC; CDR3: CASFSTSGANVLTF; D: -; V: TRBV28; J: TRBJ2-6; size: -
DNA: TGTGCCAGCAGCTTAGTAGCGGGGGGGCCAAATAATCGAGATACGCAGTATTTT; CDR3: CASSLVAGGPNNRDTQYF; D: TRBD2; V: TRBV7-3; J: TRBJ2-3; size: -
DNA: TGTGCCAGCCGCGGGGGGACAACTAATGAAAAACTGTTTTTT; CDR3: CASRGGTTNEKLFF; D: -; V: TRBV28; J: TRBJ1-4; size: -
DNA: TGTGCCAGCAGCTTCTACTCCGGGACTAGCGGGGTCTCCTACGAGCAGTACTTC; CDR3: CASSFYSGTSGVSYEQYF; D: TRBD2; V: TRBV5-5; J: TRBJ2-7; size: -
DNA: TGTGCCTGGAGCTACAGGGGTACGGGCGAGCAGTACTTC; CDR3: CAWSYRGTGEQYF; D: TRBD1; V: TRBV30; J: TRBJ2-7; size: -
DNA: TGTGCCAGCATTGAAATGGACGGCTCCTTATTCGTCACCTTC; CDR3: CASIEMDGSLFVTF; D: -; V: TRBV2; J: TRBJ1-2; size: -
DNA: TGTGCCAGACGGACCGGTGGCTACACCTTC; CDR3: CARRTGGYTF; D: -; V: TRBV6-5; J: TRBJ1-2; size: -
DNA: TGTGCCAGCAGCTTATTTTCGGGGTACCAAGAGACCCAGTACTTC; CDR3: CASSLFSGYQETQYF; D: -; V: TRBV7-2; J: TRBJ2-5; size: -
DNA: TGCGCCAGCAGCCTCTTAGGTCAGGGAGACACTGAAGCTTTCTTT; CDR3: CASSLLGQGDTEAFF; D: -; V: TRBV5-1; J: TRBJ1-1; size: once
DNA: TGTGCCAGTTCGCCTCCCGATGAGCAGTTCTTC; CDR3: CASSPPDEQFF; D: -; V: TRBV6-1; J: TRBJ2-1; size: -
DNA: TGTGCCAGCAGTTACTCCCGGGTCTCCTACGAGCAGTACTTC; CDR3: CASSYSRVSYEQYF; D: -; V: TRBV6-5; J: TRBJ2-7; size: -
DNA: TGTGCCAGCAGTTCACGGACGGAAGGAAACACCATATATTTT; CDR3: CASSSRTEGNTIYF; D: -; V: TRBV28; J: TRBJ1-3; size: -
DNA: TGTGCCAGCAGCGTAGACGGGACAGGGTTTGGCTACACCTTC; CDR3: CASSVDGTGFGYTF; D: TRBD1; V: TRBV9; J: TRBJ1-2; size: -
DNA: TGTGCCAGTAGCGAACAGGGAAACTATGGCTACACCTTC; CDR3: CASSEQGNYGYTF; D: -; V: TRBV19; J: TRBJ1-2; size: few
DNA: TGTGCCAGCAGTTCCCCGGGAACTGGCTACACCTTC; CDR3: CASSSPGTGYTF; D: -; V: TRBV27; J: TRBJ1-2; size: -
DNA: TGTGCCAGCAGCTCCGGACTGAGCTCTGGAAACACCATATATTTT; CDR3: CASSSGLSSGNTIYF; D: -; V: TRBV7-9; J: TRBJ1-3; size: -
DNA: TGTGCCAGCTCACCACAGGGGCCCACCGGGGAGCTGTTTTTT; CDR3: CASSPQGPTGELFF; D: -; V: TRBV18; J: TRBJ2-2; size: -
DNA: TGTGCCTGGAGTGTAACAGGGAGGGGGACTGAAGCTTTCTTT; CDR3: CAWSVTGRGTEAFF; D: -; V: TRBV30; J: TRBJ1-1; size: -
DNA: TGTGCCAGTACTCCGGGACAGGGCGACTACGAGCAGTACTTC; CDR3: CASTPGQGDYEQYF; D: TRBD1; V: TRBV19; J: TRBJ2-7; size: -
DNA: TGTGCCTGGAGTCAGGGGGTCGAAAAACTGTTTTTT; CDR3: CAWSQGVEKLFF; D: TRBD1; V: TRBV30; J: TRBJ1-4; size: -
DNA: TGCGCCAGCAGCCTCTCAGCAGTCCAAGAGACCCAGTACTTC; CDR3: CASSLSAVQETQYF; D: -; V: TRBV5-1; J: TRBJ2-5; size: -
DNA: TGTGCCAGCAGTGAATTAGGAGTAGGTGAGCAGTTCTTC; CDR3: CASSELGVGEQFF; D: -; V: TRBV6-1; J: TRBJ2-1; size: once
DNA: TGTGCCAGCCAGGACGCTACTCGGGCCCAGCATTTT; CDR3: CASQDATRAQHF; D: -; V: TRBV6-1; J: TRBJ1-5; size: -
DNA: TGTGCCACCTCGACAGCAATGGGCACTGAAGCTTTCTTT; CDR3: CATSTAMGTEAFF; D: -; V: TRBV6-6; J: TRBJ1-1; size: -
DNA: TGTGCCAGCAGCTCCCCGGAGAGGGTCGACACCTTC; CDR3: CASSSPERVDTF; D: -; V: TRBV5-6; J: TRBJ1-2; size: -